This entry lists 19 T cell receptor beta chains sequenced from one sample in a study of blood T cell repertoires in COVID-19. Sequencing was performed with immunoSEQ multiplex PCR; in TCRdb, only in-frame clones are kept and a portion is missing. The sample contains roughly 16,000 clones, around 77% of which appear only once. The sample taken for sequencing was peripheral blood. All receptors come from a human donor in a cohort sampled during active COVID-19.

The chain recombines TRBV24-1 with TRBJ2-2; D gene ambiguous. V was trimmed by 2 bases and J by 2 bases, leaving 11 bases between them. The CDR3 totals 16 residues. Per germline, CDR1 KGHDR and CDR2 SFDVKD. CDR3 in amino acids: CATSDSREANTGELFF. The CDR3 DNA reads TGTGCCACCAGTGATTCCCGTGAGGCTAACACCGGGGAGCTGTTTTTT.

The table lists this clone with a few counts. The J gene is TRBJ2-5, the V gene TRBV4-2; D possibly corresponds to TRBD2 (5 bases). V was trimmed by 0 bases and J by 3 bases, leaving 8 bases between them. CDR1 and CDR2 (germline): LGHNA, YNFKEQ. The CDR3 runs to 14 residues. CDR3 region: CASSQDYGKETQYF. CDR3 DNA sequence: TGTGCCAGCAGCCAAGATTACGGGAAAGAGACCCAGTACTTC.

In its sample, this clone was seen a few times. J is TRBJ1-2 and V is TRBV5-1, with 7 nucleotides matching TRBD1. J was trimmed by 6 bases and V by 5 bases; bases with no gene match: 7. The germline CDR1 and CDR2 sequences are SGHRS and YFSETQ. The CDR3 runs to 13 residues. The CDR3 sequence: CASSMGQRNGYTF. DNA for the CDR3: TGCGCCAGCAGTATGGGACAGCGCAATGGCTACACCTTC.

The chain couples TRBV2 to TRBJ1-4; D unresolved. CDR3 length: 13 residues. CDR1 is SNHLY and CDR2 is FYNNEI in the germline V gene. Trimming removed 8 bases at V and 5 bases at J, with 12 bases between. CDR3 loop: CASQILWNEKLFF. CDR3 DNA: TGTGCCAGCCAAATACTCTGGAATGAAAAACTGTTTTTT.

The V and J genes are TRBV29-1 and TRBJ2-7; unclear D gene. Germline values: CDR1 SQVTM, CDR2 ANQGSEA. Trimming cost V 5 bases and J 0 bases, with 14 bases left between them. The CDR3 is 14 amino acids. The CDR3 region is CSVFVSPSSYEQYF. The DNA of the CDR3 is TGCAGCGTTTTTGTTAGCCCGAGCTCCTACGAGCAGTACTTC.

This chain joins TRBV3-1 (or the pseudogene TRBV3-2) and TRBJ2-1, with TRBD2 matching 12 bases. V shed 4 bases, J shed 10 bases, and the junction held 8 bases outside the gene matches. In germline, CDR1 is LGHDT, CDR2 YNNKEL (reference sequence). The CDR3 is made up of 15 amino acids. DNA of the CDR3: TGTGCCAGCAGCCTGAGGACTAGCGGGGCGGGCGAGCAGTTCTTC. It specifies CASSLRTSGAGEQFF.

This rearrangement joins TRBV27 to TRBJ2-7; 7 bases align to TRBD1. Trimming removed 3 bases from V and 3 bases from J; junction bases left unmatched: 14. This CDR3 has 17 residues. Per germline, CDR1 MNHEY and CDR2 SMNVEV (reference sequence). In nucleotides, the CDR3 is TGTGCCAGCAGTTTCCGACAGGGCCCCACCTTAGGCTACGAGCAGTACTTC. Translating it yields CASSFRQGPTLGYEQYF.

V and J are TRBV11-3 and TRBJ1-2; D might be TRBD1 (5 bases). In germline, CDR1 is SGHNT, CDR2 YENEEA. The CDR3 extends over 16 amino acids. Trimming took off 7 bases at V and 0 bases at J, with 18 bases between the two ends. Here the CDR3 DNA reads TGTGCCAGCACCAAACTTAGGAGGGGCTCTAACTATGGCTACACCTTC. It yields the protein CASTKLRRGSNYGYTF.

The chain joins TRBV2 to TRBJ2-7; D perhaps matches TRBD1 (6 bases). The CDR3 totals 16 residues. Germline assignment: CDR1 SNHLY and CDR2 FYNNEI. V shed 5 bases and J shed 5 bases, with 22 bases lying between them. The CDR3 loop reads CASSHPQGSSKDEQYF. In DNA, the CDR3 is TGTGCCAGCAGTCACCCCCAGGGGTCTAGCAAGGACGAGCAGTACTTC.

The chain has TRBV19 and TRBJ2-3, with 9 bases fitting TRBD2. CDR1 is LNHDA and CDR2 is SQIVND in the germline V gene (reference sequence). V shed 5 bases, J shed 6 bases, and the junction held 15 bases outside the gene matches. The CDR3 length is 17 residues. This CDR3 reads CASSSRGLAGFKDTQYF. The CDR3 DNA follows: TGTGCCAGTAGTTCCCGAGGCCTAGCGGGGTTCAAGGATACGCAGTATTTT. The whole variable domain, filled in from reference TRBV19 and TRBJ2-3, reads DGGITQSPKYLFRKEGQNVTLSCEQNLNHDAMYWYRQDPGQGLRLIYYSQIVNDFQKGDIAEGYSVSREKKESFPLTVTSAQKNPTAFYLCASSSRGLAGFKDTQYFGPGTRLTVL.

This chain uses TRBV28 with TRBJ2-7, with D maybe TRBD1 (5 bases). Germline CDR1 MDHEN, CDR2 SYDVKM. V lost 7 bases and J 7 bases, leaving 14 bases between the germline ends. The CDR3 extends over 12 amino acids. This CDR3 reads CASNQGLWEQYF. In DNA, the CDR3 is TGTGCCAGCAATCAGGGATTGTGGGAGCAGTACTTC.

This sequence joins TRBV7-9 and TRBJ2-5, with 10 bases lining up with TRBD1. The CDR3 totals 15 residues. The V gene end was trimmed by 5 bases and the J gene end by 5 bases; junction bases not matched to a gene: 8. Germline values: CDR1 SEHNR, CDR2 FQNEAQ (reference sequence). The chain's CDR3 is CASSVGDRGMETQYF. The CDR3 DNA reads TGTGCCAGCAGCGTAGGGGACAGGGGAATGGAGACCCAGTACTTC. Together with reference TRBV7-9 and TRBJ2-5, the CDR3 gives the full variable domain: DTGVSQNPRHKITKRGQNVTFRCDPISEHNRLYWYRQTLGQGPEFLTYFQNEAQLEKSRLLSDRFSAERPKGSFSTLEIQRTEQGDSAMYLCASSVGDRGMETQYFGPGTRLLVL.

In this sample, this clone turned up a few times. The chain joins TRBV2 to TRBJ2-2; no firm D call. CDR1 is SNHLY, CDR2 FYNNEI, per germline. Trimming cost V 2 bases and J 7 bases, with 14 bases left between them. This CDR3 is built from 15 residues. The CDR3 DNA sequence: TGTGCCAGCAGTGAATTGACGGGTCTAGGCGGGGAGCTGTTTTTT. It specifies CASSELTGLGGELFF.

This rearrangement joins TRBV28 to TRBJ2-7; 7 bases line up with TRBD2. Germline CDR1 MDHEN, CDR2 SYDVKM. J gave up 6 bases and V 0 bases, and 14 bases lay outside the gene matches. The CDR3 contains 17 residues. CDR3 loop: CASSLWSMGGGPGEQYF. Here the CDR3 DNA reads TGTGCCAGCAGTTTATGGTCAATGGGGGGAGGGCCTGGCGAGCAGTACTTC.

This chain connects TRBV5-1 to TRBJ2-7, with TRBD1 identical over 7 bases. From germline, CDR1 is SGHRS and CDR2 YFSETQ. There are 14 residues in the CDR3. V lost 0 bases to trimming and J lost 7 bases; unmatched junction nucleotides: 7. CDR3 amino acids: CASSLAVQGEEQYF. In nucleotides, the CDR3 is TGCGCCAGCAGCTTGGCCGTGCAGGGGGAGGAGCAGTACTTC.

The rearrangement uses TRBV18 and TRBJ1-3; D gene ambiguous. In germline, CDR1 is KGHSH, CDR2 LQKENI. Trimming pared 3 bases from V and 0 bases from J, leaving 12 bases between. The CDR3 is made up of 16 amino acids. CDR3 bases: TGTGCCAGCTCACCCTTTCAAGGGAGCTCTGGAAACACCATATATTTT. It encodes CASSPFQGSSGNTIYF. Drawing the rest from reference TRBV18 and TRBJ1-3, the complete variable domain is NAGVMQNPRHLVRRRGQEARLRCSPMKGHSHVYWYRQLPEEGLKFMVYLQKENIIDESGMPKERFSAEFPKEGPSILRIQQVVRGDSAAYFCASSPFQGSSGNTIYFGEGSWLTVV.

This chain connects TRBV27 to TRBJ1-1, with TRBD1 as a possible D gene (5 bases). V was clipped by 2 bases and J by 0 bases, with 10 bases between them. This CDR3 region has 15 residues. CDR1 MNHEY and CDR2 SMNVEV come from the germline V gene (reference sequence). The CDR3 DNA sequence: TGTGCCAGCAGTTTAAAACAGGCCCTGAACACTGAAGCTTTCTTT. It is translated as CASSLKQALNTEAFF.

The V call is TRBV6-2 or TRBV6-3, the J call TRBJ2-6; D might be TRBD1 (6 bases). V lost 5 bases to trimming and J lost 0 bases, with 11 bases between them. The V gene's germline CDR1 is MNHEY and CDR2 SVGEGT. The CDR3 extends over 16 amino acids. CDR3 sequence reads: CASSTGPGSGANVLTF. In DNA, the CDR3 is TGTGCCAGCAGTACAGGGCCCGGCTCTGGGGCCAACGTCCTGACTTTC.

This clone was seen more than once but under ten times. The rearrangement links TRBV27 to TRBJ2-3, with a weak D call TRBD2 (6 bases). In germline, CDR1 is MNHEY, CDR2 SMNVEV (reference sequence). V was cut by 3 bases and J by 3 bases, with 13 bases left in between. The CDR3 runs to 15 residues. CDR3 nucleotide sequence: TGTGCCAGCAGTTTCCTAAGGGACTCAACAGATACGCAGTATTTT. Translating gives CASSFLRDSTDTQYF.